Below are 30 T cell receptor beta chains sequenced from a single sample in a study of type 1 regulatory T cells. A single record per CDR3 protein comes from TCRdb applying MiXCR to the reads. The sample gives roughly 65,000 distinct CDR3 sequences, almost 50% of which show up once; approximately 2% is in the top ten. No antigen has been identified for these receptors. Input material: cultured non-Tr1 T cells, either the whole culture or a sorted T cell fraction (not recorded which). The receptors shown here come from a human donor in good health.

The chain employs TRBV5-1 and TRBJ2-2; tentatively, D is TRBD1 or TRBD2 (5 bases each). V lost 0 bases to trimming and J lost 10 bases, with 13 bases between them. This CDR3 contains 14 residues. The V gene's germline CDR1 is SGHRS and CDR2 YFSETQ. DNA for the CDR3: TGCGCCAGCAGCTTGGAGGCAGGGACGAAGGAGCTGTTTTTT. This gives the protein CASSLEAGTKELFF. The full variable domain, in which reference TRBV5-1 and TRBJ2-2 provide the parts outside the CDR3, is KAGVTQTPRYLIKTRGQQVTLSCSPISGHRSVSWYQQTPGQGLQFLFEYFSETQRNKGNFPGRFSGRQFSNSRSEMNVSTLELGDSALYLCASSLEAGTKELFFGEGSRLTVL.

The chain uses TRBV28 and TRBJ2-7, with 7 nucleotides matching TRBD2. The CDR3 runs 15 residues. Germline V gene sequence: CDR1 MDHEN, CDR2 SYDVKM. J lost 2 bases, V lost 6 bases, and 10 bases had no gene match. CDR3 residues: CASSKYRGGPYEQYF. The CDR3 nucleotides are TGTGCCAGCAGCAAATACCGCGGGGGTCCCTACGAGCAGTACTTC.

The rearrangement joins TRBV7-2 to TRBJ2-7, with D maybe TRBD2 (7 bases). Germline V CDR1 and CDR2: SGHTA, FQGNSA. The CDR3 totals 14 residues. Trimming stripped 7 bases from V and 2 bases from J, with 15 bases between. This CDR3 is CASTAMRGPYEQYF. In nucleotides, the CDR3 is TGTGCCAGCACCGCTATGCGGGGGCCCTACGAGCAGTACTTC.

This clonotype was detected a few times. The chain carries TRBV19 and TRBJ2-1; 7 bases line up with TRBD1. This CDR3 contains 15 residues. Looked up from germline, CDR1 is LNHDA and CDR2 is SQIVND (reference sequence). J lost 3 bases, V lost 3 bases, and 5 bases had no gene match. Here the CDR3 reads CASSMSGQLYNEQFF. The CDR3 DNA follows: TGTGCCAGTAGTATGTCGGGACAGCTCTACAATGAGCAGTTCTTC.

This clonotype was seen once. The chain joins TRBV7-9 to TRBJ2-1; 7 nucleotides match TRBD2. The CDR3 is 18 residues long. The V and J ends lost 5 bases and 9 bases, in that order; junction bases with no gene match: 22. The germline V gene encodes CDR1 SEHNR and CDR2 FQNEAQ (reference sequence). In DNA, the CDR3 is TGTGCCAGCAGCCAGAACGTCGTTGGGCTGGGGGGGTTTGGTGAGCAGTTCTTC. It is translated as CASSQNVVGLGGFGEQFF.

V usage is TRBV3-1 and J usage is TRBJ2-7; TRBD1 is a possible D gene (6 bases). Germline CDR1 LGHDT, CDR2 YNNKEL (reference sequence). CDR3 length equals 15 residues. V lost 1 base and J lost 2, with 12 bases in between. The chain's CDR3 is CASSQGLTGTYEQYF. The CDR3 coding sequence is TGTGCCAGCAGCCAAGGTCTGACAGGAACCTACGAGCAGTACTTC.

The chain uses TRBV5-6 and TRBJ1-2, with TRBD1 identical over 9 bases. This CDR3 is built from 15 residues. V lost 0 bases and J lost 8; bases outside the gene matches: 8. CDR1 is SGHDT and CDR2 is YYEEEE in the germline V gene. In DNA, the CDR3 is TGTGCCAGCAGCTTGGAGTCGGGACAGGGAGGCGGCTACACCTTC. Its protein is CASSLESGQGGGYTF.

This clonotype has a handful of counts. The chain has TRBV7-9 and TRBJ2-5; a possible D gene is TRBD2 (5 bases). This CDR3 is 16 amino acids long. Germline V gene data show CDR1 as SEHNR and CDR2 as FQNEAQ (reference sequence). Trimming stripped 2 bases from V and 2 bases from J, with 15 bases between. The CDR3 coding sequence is TGTGCCAGCAGCTTAACCGCCTCGAGGGTACAAGAGACCCAGTACTTC. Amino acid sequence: CASSLTASRVQETQYF.

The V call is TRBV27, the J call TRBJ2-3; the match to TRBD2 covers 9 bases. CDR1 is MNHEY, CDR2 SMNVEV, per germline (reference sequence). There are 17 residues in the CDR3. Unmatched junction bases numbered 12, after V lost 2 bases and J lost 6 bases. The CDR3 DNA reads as TGTGCCAGCAGTTTAGAAGGATGGGGGACTAGCCCCGATACGCAGTATTTT. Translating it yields CASSLEGWGTSPDTQYF.

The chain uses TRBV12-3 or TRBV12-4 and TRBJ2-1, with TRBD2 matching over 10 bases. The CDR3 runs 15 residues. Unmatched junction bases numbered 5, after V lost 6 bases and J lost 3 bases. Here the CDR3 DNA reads TGTGCCAGCAGACTCGGACTAGCGGTCTACAATGAGCAGTTCTTC. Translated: CASRLGLAVYNEQFF.

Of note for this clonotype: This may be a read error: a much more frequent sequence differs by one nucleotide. DNA of the CDR3: TGCAGTGCCAACCAGAGGGGAGCAGGGGGCGATCAGCCCCAGCATTTT. The encoded protein is CSANQRGAGGDQPQHF. The chain is built from TRBV20-1 and TRBJ1-5, with 8 bases lining up with TRBD1. The CDR3 covers 16 residues. In germline, CDR1 is DFQATT, CDR2 SNEGSKA (reference sequence). V was clipped by 6 bases and J by 5 bases; unmatched bases: 15.

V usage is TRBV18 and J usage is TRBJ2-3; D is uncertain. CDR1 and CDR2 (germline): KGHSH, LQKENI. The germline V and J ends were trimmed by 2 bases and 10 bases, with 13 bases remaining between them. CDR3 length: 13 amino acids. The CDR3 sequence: CASSPAGRAAQYF. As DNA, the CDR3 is TGTGCCAGCTCACCAGCAGGCCGGGCAGCGCAGTATTTT.

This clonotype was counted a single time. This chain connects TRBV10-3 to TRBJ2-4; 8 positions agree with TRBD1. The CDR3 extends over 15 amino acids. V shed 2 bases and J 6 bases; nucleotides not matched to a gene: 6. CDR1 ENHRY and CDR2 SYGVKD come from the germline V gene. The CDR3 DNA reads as TGTGCCATCAGTGAGGCAACAGGGGGTGGAAACATTCAGTACTTC. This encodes CAISEATGGGNIQYF.

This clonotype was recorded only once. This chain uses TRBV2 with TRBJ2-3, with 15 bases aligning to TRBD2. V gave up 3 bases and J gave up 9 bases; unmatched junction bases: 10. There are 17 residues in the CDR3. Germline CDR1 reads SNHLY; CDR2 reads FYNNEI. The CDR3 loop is CASSEGTSGGLVDTQYF. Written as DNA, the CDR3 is TGTGCCAGCAGTGAGGGGACTAGCGGGGGGCTGGTGGACACGCAGTATTTT.

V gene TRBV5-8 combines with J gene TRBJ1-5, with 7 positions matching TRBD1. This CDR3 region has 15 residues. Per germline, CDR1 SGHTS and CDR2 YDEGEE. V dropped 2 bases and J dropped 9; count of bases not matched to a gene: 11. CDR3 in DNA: TGTGCCAGCAGCTTCACGAGGGGGCGAGAGGGGCCCCAGCATTTT. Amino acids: CASSFTRGREGPQHF.

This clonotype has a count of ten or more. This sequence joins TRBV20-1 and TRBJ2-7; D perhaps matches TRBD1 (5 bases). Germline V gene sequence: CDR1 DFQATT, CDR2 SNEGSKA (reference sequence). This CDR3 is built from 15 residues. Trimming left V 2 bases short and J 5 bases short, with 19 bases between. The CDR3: CSARSQLTEANEQYF. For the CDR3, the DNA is TGCAGTGCTAGAAGCCAACTGACAGAAGCGAACGAGCAGTACTTC.

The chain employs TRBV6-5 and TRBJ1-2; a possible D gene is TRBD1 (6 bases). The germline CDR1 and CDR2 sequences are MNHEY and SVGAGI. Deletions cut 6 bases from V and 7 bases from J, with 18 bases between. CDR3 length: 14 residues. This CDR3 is CASSPAGAVGGYTF. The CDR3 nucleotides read TGTGCCAGCAGCCCTGCGGGGGCAGTGGGTGGCTACACCTTC.

The CDR3 DNA reads TGCGCCAGCAGCTTGGATGACACTAACACTGAAGCTTTCTTT. This sequence encodes CASSLDDTNTEAFF. The rearrangement uses TRBV5-1 and TRBJ1-1, with D uncertain. V gave up 0 bases and J gave up 2 bases, with 8 bases separating them. CDR3 length: 14 residues. The germline V gene encodes CDR1 SGHRS and CDR2 YFSETQ.

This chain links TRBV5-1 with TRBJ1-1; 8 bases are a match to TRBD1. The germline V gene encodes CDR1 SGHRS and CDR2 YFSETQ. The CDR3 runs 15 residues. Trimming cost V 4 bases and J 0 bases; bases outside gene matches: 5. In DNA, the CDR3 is TGCGCCAGCAGCCCAGGACAGGGTATGAACACTGAAGCTTTCTTT. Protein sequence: CASSPGQGMNTEAFF.

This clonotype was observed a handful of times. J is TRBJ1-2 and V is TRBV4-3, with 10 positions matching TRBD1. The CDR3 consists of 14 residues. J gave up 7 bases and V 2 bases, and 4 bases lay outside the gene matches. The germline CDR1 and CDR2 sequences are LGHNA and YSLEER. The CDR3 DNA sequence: TGCGCCAGCAGCCAACGACAGGGGGCAACTGGCTACACCTTC. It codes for CASSQRQGATGYTF.

The CDR3 is CASSGGQGIYNEQFF. The CDR3 coding sequence is TGTGCCAGCAGCGGGGGACAGGGGATCTACAATGAGCAGTTCTTC. The chain carries TRBV7-2 and TRBJ2-1; TRBD1 aligns across 10 bases. This CDR3 has 15 amino acids. The germline gives CDR1 SGHTA, CDR2 FQGNSA. V gave up 5 bases and J gave up 3 bases; unmatched junction bases: 4. The whole variable domain, filled in from reference TRBV7-2 and TRBJ2-1, reads GAGVSQSPSNKVTEKGKDVELRCDPISGHTALYWYRQSLGQGLEFLIYFQGNSAPDKSGLPSDRFSAERTGGSVSTLTIQRTQQEDSAVYLCASSGGQGIYNEQFFGPGTRLTVL.

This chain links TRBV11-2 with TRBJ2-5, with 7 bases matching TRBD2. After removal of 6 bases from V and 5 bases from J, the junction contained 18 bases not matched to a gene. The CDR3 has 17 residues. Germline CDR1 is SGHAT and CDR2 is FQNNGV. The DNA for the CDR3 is TGTGCCAGCAGGGCTCTGAGAAGGCTAGCCGGGGGGGAGACCCAGTACTTC. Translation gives CASRALRRLAGGETQYF.

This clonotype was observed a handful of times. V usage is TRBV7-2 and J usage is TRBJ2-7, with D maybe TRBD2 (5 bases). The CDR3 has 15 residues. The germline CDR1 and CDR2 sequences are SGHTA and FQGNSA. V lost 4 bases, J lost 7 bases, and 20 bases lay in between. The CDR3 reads CASSSARTGEKEQYF. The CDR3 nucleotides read TGTGCCAGCAGCTCAGCTAGGACTGGGGAGAAAGAGCAGTACTTC.

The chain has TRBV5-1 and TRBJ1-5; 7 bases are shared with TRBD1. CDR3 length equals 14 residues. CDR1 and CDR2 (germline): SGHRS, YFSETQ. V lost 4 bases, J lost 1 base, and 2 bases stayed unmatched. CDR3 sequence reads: CASSEGQSNQPQHF. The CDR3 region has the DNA TGCGCCAGCAGCGAGGGACAGAGCAATCAGCCCCAGCATTTT.

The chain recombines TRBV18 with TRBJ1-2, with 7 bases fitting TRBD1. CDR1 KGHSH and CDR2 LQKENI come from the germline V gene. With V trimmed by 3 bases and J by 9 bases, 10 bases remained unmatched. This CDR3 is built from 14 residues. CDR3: CASSPVRDSSSYTF. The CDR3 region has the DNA TGTGCCAGCTCACCGGTCCGGGACAGTTCGAGCTACACCTTC.

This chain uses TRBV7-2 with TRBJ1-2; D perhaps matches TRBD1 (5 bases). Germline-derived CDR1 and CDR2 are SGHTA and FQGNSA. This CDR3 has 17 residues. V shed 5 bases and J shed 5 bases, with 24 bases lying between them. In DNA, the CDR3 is TGTGCCAGCAGCCCACACTCATCCCCCGGGGGTTCATATGGCTACACCTTC. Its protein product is CASSPHSSPGGSYGYTF.

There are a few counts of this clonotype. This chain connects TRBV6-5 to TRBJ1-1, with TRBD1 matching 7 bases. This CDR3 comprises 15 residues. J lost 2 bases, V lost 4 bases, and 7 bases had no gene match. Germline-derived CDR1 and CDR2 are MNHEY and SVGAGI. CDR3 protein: CASSLTRTGNTEAFF. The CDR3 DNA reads TGTGCCAGCAGTTTGACCCGGACAGGCAACACTGAAGCTTTCTTT.

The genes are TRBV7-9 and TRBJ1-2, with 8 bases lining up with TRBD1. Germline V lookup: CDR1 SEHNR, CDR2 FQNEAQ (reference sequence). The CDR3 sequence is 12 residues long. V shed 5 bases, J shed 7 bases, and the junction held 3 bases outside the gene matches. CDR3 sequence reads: CASSQTGVGYTF. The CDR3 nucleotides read TGTGCCAGCAGCCAGACAGGGGTTGGCTACACCTTC.

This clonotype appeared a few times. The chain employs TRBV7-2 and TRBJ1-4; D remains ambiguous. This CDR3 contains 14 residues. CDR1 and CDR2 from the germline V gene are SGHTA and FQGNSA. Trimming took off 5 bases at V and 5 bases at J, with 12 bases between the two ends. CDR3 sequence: CASSASGINEKLFF. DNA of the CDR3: TGTGCCAGCAGCGCAAGCGGGATCAATGAAAAACTGTTTTTT.

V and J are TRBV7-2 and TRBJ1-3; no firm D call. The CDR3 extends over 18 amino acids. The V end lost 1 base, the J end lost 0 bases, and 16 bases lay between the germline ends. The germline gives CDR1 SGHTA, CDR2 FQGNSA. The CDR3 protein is CASSLGVAGLSSGNTIYF. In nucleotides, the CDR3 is TGTGCCAGCAGCTTAGGGGTGGCTGGTCTAAGCTCTGGAAACACCATATATTTT.